The source of this TCR beta chain is a study of T cells in Graves' hyperthyroidism and ophthalmopathy. It was RNA transcripts that yielded the amplified TCR beta CDR3 regions. With the HTBI primer set, the TCR CDR3 went through a first round of RT-PCR. TCRdb reprocessed the multiplex PCR reads via MiXCR and lists one record per CDR3 protein. The sample lists about 350,000 distinct CDR3 sequences; around 18% were seen once. Germline-derived CDR1 and CDR2 are MDHEN and SYDVKM. Unmatched junction bases numbered 8, after V lost 6 bases and J lost 1 base. This CDR3 has 15 residues. The source of this sequence is a woman in her thirties or forties with Graves' ophthalmopathy. The chain combines TRBV28 with TRBJ1-1; TRBD1 aligns across 7 bases. The sample was blood. The CDR3 DNA is TGTGCCAGCAGAGAGACAGGGAGGCGGAACACTGAAGCTTTCTTT. Translated, it gives CASRETGRRNTEAFF.